The 29 T cell receptor beta chains in this list originate from one sample, sequenced in a study of blood T cell repertoires in COVID-19. TCRdb's copy holds only in-frame clones and misses some; the assay was immunoSEQ multiplex PCR. The sample has 130,000 to 150,000 clones; approximately 87% are singletons. The source material was peripheral blood. The source is a woman in her forties with acute or convalescent COVID-19.

The chain employs TRBV6-2 or TRBV6-3 and TRBJ1-1, with 10 bases aligning to TRBD1. This CDR3 is 14 amino acids long. The V gene's germline CDR1 is MNHEY and CDR2 SVGEGT. The V and J ends lost 5 bases and 5 bases, in that order; junction bases with no gene match: 5. The CDR3 nucleotides are TGTGCCAGCAGTCGACAGGGGGCGCGGACTGAAGCTTTCTTT. This codes for CASSRQGARTEAFF.

The gene calls are TRBV28 and TRBJ1-2; 7 bases fit TRBD1. The CDR3 totals 14 residues. Germline V gene data show CDR1 as MDHEN and CDR2 as SYDVKM. Unmatched junction bases numbered 9, after V lost 6 bases and J lost 5 bases. CDR3 in DNA: TGTGCCAGCAGGCCGCGCGACAGGGTTTATGGCTACACCTTC. Translation gives CASRPRDRVYGYTF.

The chain combines TRBV28 with TRBJ2-7; 10 bases line up with TRBD1. Germline V gene lookup returns CDR1 MDHEN and CDR2 SYDVKM. V shed 6 bases, J shed 4 bases, and the junction held 15 bases outside the gene matches. There are 17 residues in the CDR3. The CDR3 nucleotides read TGTGCCAGCAGCCCCGCCCCGGGACAGGGGAAAGGTTACGAGCAGTACTTC. As protein: CASSPAPGQGKGYEQYF.

The chain has TRBV5-1 and TRBJ1-4; no clear D gene. The CDR3 sequence is 15 residues long. In germline, CDR1 is SGHRS, CDR2 YFSETQ. The V gene lost 1 base and the J gene lost 8 bases, with 15 bases spanning the gap. CDR3 residues: CASSLLGRTEEKLFF. CDR3 DNA: TGCGCCAGCAGCTTGCTCGGCAGGACTGAAGAAAAACTGTTTTTT.

The genes are TRBV7-9 and TRBJ2-7, with D possibly matching TRBD1 (6 bases). V lost 3 bases to trimming and J lost 6 bases, with 21 bases between them. Germline V gene data show CDR1 as SEHNR and CDR2 as FQNEAQ (reference sequence). This CDR3 has 16 residues. CDR3 DNA: TGTGCCAGCAGCTTCTATGATCGGGCAGGGGTTTTCGAGCAGTACTTC. Its protein product is CASSFYDRAGVFEQYF.

This clone was observed a single time. The V gene is TRBV11-3, the J gene TRBJ1-6; a possible D gene is TRBD1 (5 bases). V was trimmed by 5 bases and J by 10 bases, leaving 15 bases between them. The CDR3 length is 14 residues. Germline V gene lookup returns CDR1 SGHNT and CDR2 YENEEA. The CDR3 here is CASSLGGGGSPLHF. The CDR3 DNA is TGTGCCAGCAGCCTGGGCGGCGGGGGATCACCCCTCCACTTT.

The chain carries TRBV10-3 and TRBJ2-7; D uncertain. The V end was cut by 6 bases, the J end by 7 bases, with 16 bases between. The CDR3 contains 13 residues. Germline CDR1 ENHRY, CDR2 SYGVKD. The CDR3 DNA reads TGTGCCATCAGCGACCAGCCCTCGGAGGAGCAGTACTTC. This sequence encodes CAISDQPSEEQYF.

V and J are TRBV6-5 and TRBJ2-7; maybe TRBD1 (6 bases). Germline V gene data show CDR1 as MNHEY and CDR2 as SVGAGI. The CDR3 runs 13 residues. V lost 2 bases to trimming and J lost 1 base, with 6 bases between them. CDR3 sequence reads: CASSYDRSYEQYF. CDR3 DNA: TGTGCCAGCAGTTACGACAGGTCCTACGAGCAGTACTTC.

The rearrangement links TRBV27 to TRBJ1-2, with TRBD1 identical over 7 bases. In germline, CDR1 is MNHEY, CDR2 SMNVEV (reference sequence). This CDR3 region has 13 residues. After removal of 6 bases from V and 4 bases from J, the junction contained 5 bases not matched to a gene. The CDR3 bases are TGTGCCAGCAGCTACAGGGGCCTCTATGGCTACACCTTC. Translated: CASSYRGLYGYTF.

The chain has TRBV28 and TRBJ1-1; 8 bases are a match to TRBD1. Germline loops: CDR1 MDHEN, CDR2 SYDVKM. Trimming removed 3 bases from V and 2 bases from J; junction bases left unmatched: 8. This CDR3 has 16 residues. The CDR3 nucleotides are TGTGCCAGCAGTTTTAAGACAGGGGTTAGAAACACTGAAGCTTTCTTT. It yields the protein CASSFKTGVRNTEAFF.

The rearrangement joins TRBV5-4 to TRBJ2-1; 7 positions match TRBD2. V dropped 9 bases and J dropped 2; count of bases not matched to a gene: 11. The germline V gene has CDR1 SGHNT and CDR2 YYREEE (reference sequence). This CDR3 has 15 amino acids. The CDR3: CATSWGSGAYNEQFF. DNA of the CDR3: TGTGCCACCTCCTGGGGGAGCGGGGCCTACAATGAGCAGTTCTTC.

The chain carries TRBV19 and TRBJ2-7; TRBD1 is a possible D gene (6 bases). Germline V lookup: CDR1 LNHDA, CDR2 SQIVND (reference sequence). The V end lost 5 bases, the J end lost 0 bases, and 11 bases lay between the germline ends. The CDR3 is 14 residues long. In nucleotides, the CDR3 is TGTGCCAGTAGTCGAGGGGGACGCTCCTACGAGCAGTACTTC. Its translation is CASSRGGRSYEQYF.

The V and J genes are TRBV5-1 and TRBJ2-1, with 13 bases aligning to TRBD2. V shed 0 bases, J shed 0 bases, and the junction held 6 bases outside the gene matches. In germline, CDR1 is SGHRS, CDR2 YFSETQ. The CDR3 spans 19 residues. The CDR3 sequence is CASSLAGLAGWSSYNEQFF. CDR3 bases: TGCGCCAGCAGCTTGGCGGGACTAGCGGGGTGGAGCTCCTACAATGAGCAGTTCTTC.

The chain carries TRBV5-1 and TRBJ1-4; D remains ambiguous. Trimming removed 4 bases at V and 0 bases at J, with 7 bases between. CDR3 length: 14 amino acids. Germline V gene lookup returns CDR1 SGHRS and CDR2 YFSETQ. CDR3 amino acids: CASSAQSTNEKLFF. The CDR3 DNA is TGCGCCAGCAGCGCACAGTCAACTAATGAAAAACTGTTTTTT.

V usage is TRBV6-5 and J usage is TRBJ1-3, with TRBD1 identical over 7 bases. Germline values: CDR1 MNHEY, CDR2 SVGAGI. Trimming at V came to 6 bases and at J to 4 bases, leaving 3 bases not matched to a gene. The CDR3 loop spans 13 amino acids. CDR3 bases: TGTGCCAGCAGCCCAGGGGGAGGAAACACCATATATTTT. Translating gives CASSPGGGNTIYF.

The rearrangement joins TRBV7-8 to TRBJ1-2, with D tentatively TRBD1 (5 bases). This CDR3 is 12 amino acids long. The ends were cut back, 1 base at V and 8 bases at J, with 8 bases in the middle. Germline CDR1 SGHVS, CDR2 FQNEAQ. The CDR3 sequence is CASSLGGGGYTF. The CDR3 region has the DNA TGTGCCAGCAGCTTAGGCGGGGGAGGCTACACCTTC.

The genes are TRBV2 and TRBJ2-3; 8 bases map to TRBD2. The J segment lost 5 bases and the V segment lost 5 bases, leaving 9 bases of the junction unmatched. CDR3 length: 15 residues. Germline CDR1 and CDR2: SNHLY and FYNNEI. The CDR3: CASSPSAGAGDTQYF. CDR3 nucleotide sequence: TGTGCCAGCAGTCCTTCAGCGGGGGCGGGAGATACGCAGTATTTT.

The CDR3 nucleotides read TGTGCCTGGAATCGCGTGACAGGGCGGATGAACACTGAAGCTTTCTTT. Its protein is CAWNRVTGRMNTEAFF. This chain connects TRBV30 to TRBJ1-1; TRBD1 matches at 7 bases. The V gene's germline CDR1 is GTSNPN and CDR2 SVGIG (reference sequence). V was pared by 4 bases and J by 0 bases, with 11 bases of the junction left unmatched. This CDR3 spans 16 amino acids.

This rearrangement joins TRBV6-1 to TRBJ1-2; tentative D call: TRBD1 (5 bases). Germline V gene lookup returns CDR1 MNHNS and CDR2 SASEGT. The CDR3 has 16 residues. The V end was cut by 0 bases, the J end by 4 bases, with 15 bases between. CDR3 DNA sequence: TGTGCCAGCAGTGAAGCGGTTGAAGGGGTGGTCTATGGCTACACCTTC. This sequence encodes CASSEAVEGVVYGYTF.

The chain has TRBV2 and TRBJ2-3; weak D call: TRBD1 (6 bases). V was cut by 7 bases and J by 0 bases, with 11 bases left in between. This CDR3 region has 14 residues. In germline, CDR1 is SNHLY, CDR2 FYNNEI. The CDR3 DNA sequence: TGTGCCAGCAACAGGGATTTTAGCACAGATACGCAGTATTTT. Residues: CASNRDFSTDTQYF.

The rearrangement links TRBV28 to TRBJ1-4; 7 bases line up with TRBD1. The CDR3 loop spans 15 amino acids. The V gene end was trimmed by 6 bases and the J gene end by 3 bases; junction bases not matched to a gene: 7. CDR1 and CDR2 from the germline V gene are MDHEN and SYDVKM. CDR3 sequence: CASSITGAPNEKLFF. The CDR3 DNA follows: TGTGCCAGCAGCATAACAGGGGCACCTAATGAAAAACTGTTTTTT.

The chain has TRBV10-3 and TRBJ2-1, with 7 nucleotides matching TRBD2. There are 14 residues in the CDR3. V dropped 7 bases and J dropped 5; count of bases not matched to a gene: 8. The V gene's germline CDR1 is ENHRY and CDR2 SYGVKD. In DNA, the CDR3 is TGTGCCATCATGGGACTAAGGACGAACAATGAGCAGTTCTTC. Encoded protein: CAIMGLRTNNEQFF.

V usage is TRBV5-1 and J usage is TRBJ2-1, with 7 bases that match TRBD1. V was clipped by 6 bases and J by 0 bases; unmatched bases: 9. In germline, CDR1 is SGHRS, CDR2 YFSETQ. The CDR3 extends over 16 amino acids. DNA of the CDR3: TGCGCCAGCACCGGGGACAGCCGAAGCTCCTACAATGAGCAGTTCTTC. Translation: CASTGDSRSSYNEQFF. Full variable domain (remainder filled in from reference TRBV5-1 and TRBJ2-1): KAGVTQTPRYLIKTRGQQVTLSCSPISGHRSVSWYQQTPGQGLQFLFEYFSETQRNKGNFPGRFSGRQFSNSRSEMNVSTLELGDSALYLCASTGDSRSSYNEQFFGPGTRLTVL.

In this sample, this clone turned up once. The rearrangement uses TRBV5-6 and TRBJ1-2, with D tentatively TRBD1 (5 bases). This CDR3 is 12 amino acids long. The V gene's germline CDR1 is SGHDT and CDR2 YYEEEE. Between the trimmed V and J ends, which lost 4 bases and 6 bases, there was a span of 10 bases. CDR3 loop: CASSPGSDGYTF. CDR3 DNA sequence: TGTGCCAGCAGCCCAGGGTCGGATGGCTACACCTTC.

This clone was detected only a few times. V is TRBV11-2 and J is TRBJ2-7, with D maybe TRBD1 (6 bases). This CDR3 comprises 16 residues. Trimming shortened V by 5 bases and J by 1 base, and 18 bases separated the two germline ends. The germline V gene encodes CDR1 SGHAT and CDR2 FQNNGV. In nucleotides, the CDR3 is TGTGCCAGCAGCCCACCGACGGGGCAGGGGTCCTACGAGCAGTACTTC. It specifies CASSPPTGQGSYEQYF.

CDR3 region: CASKLQGAHEQFF. Written as DNA, the CDR3 is TGTGCCAGTAAACTCCAGGGGGCGCATGAGCAGTTCTTC. The chain links TRBV19 to TRBJ2-1, with 8 bases that match TRBD1. Germline CDR1 is LNHDA and CDR2 is SQIVND (reference sequence). Trimming at V came to 7 bases and at J to 8 bases, leaving 7 bases not matched to a gene. CDR3 length: 13 amino acids.

The rearrangement joins TRBV28 to TRBJ2-7, with D hard to call. The CDR3 has 15 residues. V lost 6 bases to trimming and J lost 0 bases, with 15 bases between them. In germline, CDR1 is MDHEN, CDR2 SYDVKM. CDR3 residues: CASRPGISRSYEQYF. The CDR3 bases are TGTGCCAGCAGACCCGGTATTTCTCGCTCCTACGAGCAGTACTTC.

This sequence joins TRBV27 and TRBJ2-3, with 8 positions matching TRBD2. Trimming at V came to 6 bases and at J to 6 bases, leaving 11 bases not matched to a gene. The length of the CDR3 is 15 residues. CDR1 and CDR2 (germline): MNHEY, SMNVEV (reference sequence). CDR3 amino acids: CASRGVSGSGDTQYF. The CDR3, as DNA: TGTGCCAGCAGAGGGGTAAGCGGGAGCGGGGATACGCAGTATTTT.

The chain links TRBV6-5 to TRBJ1-1; D gene unclear. Between the trimmed V and J ends, which lost 7 bases and 7 bases, there was a span of 16 bases. The CDR3 has 13 amino acids. The V gene's germline CDR1 is MNHEY and CDR2 SVGAGI. CDR3 region: CASTQPGGLEAFF. The CDR3 DNA reads TGTGCCAGCACCCAGCCAGGAGGCCTTGAAGCTTTCTTT.